Listed here are 11 T cell receptor beta chains from one sample, sequenced in a study of OX40 agonist ivuxolimab in advanced cancers. This table comes from immunoSEQ multiplex PCR, and its TCRdb copy is limited to in-frame clones, with some not included. The sample carries more than 95,000 clones, around 94% recorded once. The source was CD4+ or CD8+ T cells sorted from blood, collected in a trial of the OX40 agonist ivuxolimab. These receptors were collected from an adult with an advanced solid tumor such as melanoma, head and neck, liver or kidney cancer.

The chain is built from TRBV9 and TRBJ2-3; D is uncertain. With 3 bases removed from V and 0 bases from J, the gap between germline ends came to 11 bases. This CDR3 comprises 15 residues. Germline lookup yields CDR1 SGDLS and CDR2 YYNGEE. The CDR3 reads CASSEAPSSTDTQYF. The CDR3 nucleotides read TGTGCCAGCAGCGAGGCCCCCTCGAGCACAGATACGCAGTATTTT. The whole variable domain, remainder taken from reference TRBV9 and TRBJ2-3, is DSGVTQTPKHLITATGQRVTLRCSPRSGDLSVYWYQQSLDQGLQFLIQYYNGEERAKGNILERFSAQQFPDLHSELNLSSLELGDSALYFCASSEAPSSTDTQYFGPGTRLTVL.

The V gene is TRBV11-2, the J gene TRBJ1-2; 7 bases fit TRBD1. Germline-derived CDR1 and CDR2 are SGHAT and FQNNGV. The CDR3 consists of 14 residues. The V and J ends lost 0 bases and 5 bases, in that order; junction bases with no gene match: 3. The CDR3 protein is CASSLETGSYGYTF. The CDR3 DNA reads TGTGCCAGCAGCTTAGAGACAGGGTCTTATGGCTACACCTTC.

To note about this clone: This specimen includes other DNA sequences encoding the same CDR3. This chain joins TRBV18 and TRBJ1-4; no clear D. The CDR3 has 13 residues. Germline lookup yields CDR1 KGHSH and CDR2 LQKENI. V was trimmed by 3 bases and J by 4 bases, leaving 6 bases between them. The CDR3 nucleotides read TGTGCCAGCTCACCGGGGAGTAATGAAAAACTGTTTTTT. Residues: CASSPGSNEKLFF.

The chain has TRBV5-1 and TRBJ2-7; a possible D gene is TRBD2 (5 bases). Germline V gene sequence: CDR1 SGHRS, CDR2 YFSETQ. Trimming shortened V by 2 bases and J by 5 bases, and 14 bases separated the two germline ends. This CDR3 region has 14 residues. The CDR3 coding sequence is TGCGCCAGCAGCTTACGGCAGACGGGGAACGAGCAGTACTTC. This encodes CASSLRQTGNEQYF.

V usage is TRBV18 and J usage is TRBJ2-1; perhaps D is TRBD1 or TRBD2 (5 bases each). Trimming pared 3 bases from V and 0 bases from J, leaving 12 bases between. The germline V gene encodes CDR1 KGHSH and CDR2 LQKENI. The CDR3 runs 16 residues. In nucleotides, the CDR3 is TGTGCCAGCTCACCGGGACGGACAAACTCCTACAATGAGCAGTTCTTC. It translates to CASSPGRTNSYNEQFF.

J is TRBJ2-7 and V is TRBV11-2, with 8 bases matching TRBD1. The CDR3 is 15 residues long. V was clipped by 1 base and J by 2 bases; unmatched bases: 4. Germline lookup yields CDR1 SGHAT and CDR2 FQNNGV. The CDR3: CASSLGRQGPYEQYF. The DNA for the CDR3 is TGTGCCAGCAGCTTAGGCCGACAGGGGCCCTACGAGCAGTACTTC. The complete variable domain, with remaining parts taken from reference TRBV11-2 and TRBJ2-7, reads EAGVAQSPRYKIIEKRQSVAFWCNPISGHATLYWYQQILGQGPKLLIQFQNNGVVDDSQLPKDRFSAERLKGVDSTLKIQPAKLEDSAVYLCASSLGRQGPYEQYFGPGTRLTVT.

V gene TRBV11-1 combines with J gene TRBJ1-3, with unresolved D. V lost 6 bases to trimming and J lost 0 bases, with 3 bases between them. Per germline, CDR1 SGHAT and CDR2 FQDESV (reference sequence). CDR3 size: 12 residues. The CDR3 coding sequence is TGTGCCAGCAGATACTCTGGAAACACCATATATTTT. Its translation: CASRYSGNTIYF.

Only one count was recorded for this clone. The chain recombines TRBV5-4 with TRBJ1-1; a possible D gene is TRBD1 (5 bases). The CDR3 extends over 15 amino acids. Trimming pared 0 bases from V and 2 bases from J, leaving 11 bases between. Germline CDR1 and CDR2: SGHNT and YYREEE (reference sequence). The CDR3 bases are TGTGCCAGCAGCTTGGAATCAGGGCCCAACACTGAAGCTTTCTTT. It encodes CASSLESGPNTEAFF.

This clone appeared a single time. The chain employs TRBV28 and TRBJ1-6; possibly TRBD1 for D (6 bases). The germline gives CDR1 MDHEN, CDR2 SYDVKM. The CDR3 loop spans 15 amino acids. Trimming left V 5 bases short and J 6 bases short, with 14 bases between. CDR3 nucleotides: TGTGCCAGCAGTCGCCGGGACACCGCTAATTCACCCCTCCACTTT. Protein sequence: CASSRRDTANSPLHF.

The chain uses TRBV28 and TRBJ1-2, with a tentative D call TRBD1 (6 bases). CDR3 length: 15 amino acids. Per the germline V gene, CDR1 is MDHEN and CDR2 is SYDVKM. V gave up 4 bases and J gave up 5 bases, with 17 bases separating them. The CDR3: CASSSPQGRKYGYTF. The DNA for the CDR3 is TGTGCCAGCAGTTCCCCCCAGGGGAGGAAATATGGCTACACCTTC.

The chain links TRBV5-4 to TRBJ2-3, with 13 bases fitting TRBD2. Germline CDR1 and CDR2: SGHNT and YYREEE (reference sequence). This CDR3 is 17 amino acids long. The junction had 8 bases not matched to a gene; V was cut back by 4 bases and J by 3 bases. The CDR3 loop reads CASSPGLAGVGTDTQYF. CDR3 bases: TGTGCCAGCAGCCCCGGACTAGCGGGAGTAGGGACAGATACGCAGTATTTT.